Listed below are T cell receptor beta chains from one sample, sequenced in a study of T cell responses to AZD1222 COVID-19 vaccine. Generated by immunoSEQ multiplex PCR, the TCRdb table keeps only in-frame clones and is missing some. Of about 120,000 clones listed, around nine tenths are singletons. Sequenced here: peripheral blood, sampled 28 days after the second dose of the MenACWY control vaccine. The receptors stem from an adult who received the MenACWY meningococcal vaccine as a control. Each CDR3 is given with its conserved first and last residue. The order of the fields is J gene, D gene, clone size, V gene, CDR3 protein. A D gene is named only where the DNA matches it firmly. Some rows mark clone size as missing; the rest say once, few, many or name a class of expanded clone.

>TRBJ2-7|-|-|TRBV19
CASRQPTKSGSYEQYF
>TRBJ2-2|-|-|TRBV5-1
CASSPDRRNTGELFF
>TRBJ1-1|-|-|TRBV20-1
CSASPENTEAFF
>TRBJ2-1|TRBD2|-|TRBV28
CASSSTSGSRNEQFF
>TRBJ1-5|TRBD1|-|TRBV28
CASSPPQGARNQPQHF
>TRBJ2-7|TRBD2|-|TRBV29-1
CSVASGRQYF
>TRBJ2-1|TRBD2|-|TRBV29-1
CSTGTSGRALNEQFF
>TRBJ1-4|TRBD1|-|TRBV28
CASSADRDEKLFF
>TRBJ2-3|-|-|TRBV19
CASSANGAYPTDTQYF
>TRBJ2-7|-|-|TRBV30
CAWRPTDYEQYF
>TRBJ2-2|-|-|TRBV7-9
CASSLGGANTGELFF
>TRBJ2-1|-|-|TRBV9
CASNRKRTGESEQFF
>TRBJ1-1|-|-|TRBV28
CASSFKEDTEAFF
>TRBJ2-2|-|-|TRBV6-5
CASSSPATNTGELFF
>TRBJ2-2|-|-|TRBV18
CASSLGLRNTGELFF
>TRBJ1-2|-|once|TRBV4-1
CASSQVAANYGYTF
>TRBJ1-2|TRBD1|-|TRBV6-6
CASRGTEGRSNYGYTF
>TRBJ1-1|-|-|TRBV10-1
CASSGFKGPGAFF
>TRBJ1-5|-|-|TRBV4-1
CASSRIGGAQHF
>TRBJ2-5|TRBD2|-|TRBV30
CAWSVGGSLETQYF
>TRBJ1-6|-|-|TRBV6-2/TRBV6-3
CASSYGPGSYNSPLHF
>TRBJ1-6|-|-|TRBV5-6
CASRGVSNSPLHF
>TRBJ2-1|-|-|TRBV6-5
CASWRGAVGNEQFF
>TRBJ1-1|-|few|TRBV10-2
CASSTYSGTEAFF
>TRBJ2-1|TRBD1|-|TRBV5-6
CASTLGQRPDDEQFF
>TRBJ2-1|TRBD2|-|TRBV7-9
CASSLVAAGGPANEQFF
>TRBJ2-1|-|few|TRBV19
CASREAGSRGEQFF
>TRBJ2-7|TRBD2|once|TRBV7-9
CASTTNSGRVSYEQYF
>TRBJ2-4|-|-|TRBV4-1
CASSQENIQYF
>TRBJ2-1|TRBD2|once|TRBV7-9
CASSSSAQRGSTRRFF
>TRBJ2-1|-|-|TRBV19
CATRGRGRDNEQFF
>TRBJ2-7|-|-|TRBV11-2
CASSLTSGGGAYEQYF
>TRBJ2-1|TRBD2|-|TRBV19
CASTLAASSYNEQFF